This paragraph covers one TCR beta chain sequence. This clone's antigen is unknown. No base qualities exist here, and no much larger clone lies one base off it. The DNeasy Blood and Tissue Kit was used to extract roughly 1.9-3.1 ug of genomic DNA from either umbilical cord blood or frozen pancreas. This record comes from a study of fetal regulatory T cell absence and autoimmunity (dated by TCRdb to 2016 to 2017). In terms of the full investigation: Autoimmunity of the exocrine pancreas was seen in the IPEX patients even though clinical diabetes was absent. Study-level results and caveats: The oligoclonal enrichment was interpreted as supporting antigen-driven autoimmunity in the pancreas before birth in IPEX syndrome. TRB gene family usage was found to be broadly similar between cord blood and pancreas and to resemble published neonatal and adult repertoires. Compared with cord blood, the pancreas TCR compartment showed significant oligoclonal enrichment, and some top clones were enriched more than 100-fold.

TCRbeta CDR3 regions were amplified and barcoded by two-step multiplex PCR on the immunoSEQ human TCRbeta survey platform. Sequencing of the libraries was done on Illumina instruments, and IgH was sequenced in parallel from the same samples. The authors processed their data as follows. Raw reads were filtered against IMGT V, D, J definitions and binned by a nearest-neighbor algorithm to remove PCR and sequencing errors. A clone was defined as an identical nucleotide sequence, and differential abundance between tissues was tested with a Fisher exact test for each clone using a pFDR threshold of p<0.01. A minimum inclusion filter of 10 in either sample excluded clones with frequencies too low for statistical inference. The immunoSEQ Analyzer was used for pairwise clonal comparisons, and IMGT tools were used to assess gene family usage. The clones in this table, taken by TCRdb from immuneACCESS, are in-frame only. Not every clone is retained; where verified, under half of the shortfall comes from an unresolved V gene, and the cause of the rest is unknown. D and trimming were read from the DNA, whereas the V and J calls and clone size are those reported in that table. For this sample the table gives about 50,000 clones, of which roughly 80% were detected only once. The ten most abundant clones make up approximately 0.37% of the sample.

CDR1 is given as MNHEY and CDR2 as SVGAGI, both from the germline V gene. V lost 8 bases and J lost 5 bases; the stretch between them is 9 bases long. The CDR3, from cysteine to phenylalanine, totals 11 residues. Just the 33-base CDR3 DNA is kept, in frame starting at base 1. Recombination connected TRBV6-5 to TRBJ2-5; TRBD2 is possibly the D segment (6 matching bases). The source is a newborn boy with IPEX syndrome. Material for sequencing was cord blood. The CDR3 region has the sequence CASGRKETQYF. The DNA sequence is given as TGTGCCAGCGGGAGGAAGGAGACCCAGTACTTC.